This TCR beta chain was sequenced for a study of CD8 T cells in ankylosing spondylitis. In the case of this clonotype: Its antigen is currently unknown.

With V trimmed by 1 base and J by 6 bases, 5 bases remained unmatched. Germline values: CDR1 DFQATT, CDR2 SNEGSKA (reference sequence). The CDR3 runs 15 residues. General study results and limits: Ankylosing spondylitis blood appeared to carry a characteristic TCR beta motif of several highly homologous variants. According to the report, clones linked to the disease were significantly enriched in matched synovial fluid samples taken from ankylosing spondylitis patients.

The TCR beta libraries were generated through quantitative 5'-RACE incorporating molecular barcodes. Via MiXCR, TCRdb re-called the 5' RACE reads, giving one row per CDR3 protein. The table has fewer than 650,000 distinct CDR3 sequences, approximately 11% seen once. This sequence was found in a male donor with ankylosing spondylitis. Sequencing was done on a sample of blood, either unsorted or a sorted T cell fraction (not recorded which). The rearrangement joins TRBV20-1 to TRBJ2-2, with TRBD2 identical over 10 bases. The CDR3 sequence is CSARASGSLAGELFF. The CDR3 region has the DNA TGCAGTGCTAGAGCTAGCGGGAGTTTGGCCGGGGAGCTGTTTTTT.